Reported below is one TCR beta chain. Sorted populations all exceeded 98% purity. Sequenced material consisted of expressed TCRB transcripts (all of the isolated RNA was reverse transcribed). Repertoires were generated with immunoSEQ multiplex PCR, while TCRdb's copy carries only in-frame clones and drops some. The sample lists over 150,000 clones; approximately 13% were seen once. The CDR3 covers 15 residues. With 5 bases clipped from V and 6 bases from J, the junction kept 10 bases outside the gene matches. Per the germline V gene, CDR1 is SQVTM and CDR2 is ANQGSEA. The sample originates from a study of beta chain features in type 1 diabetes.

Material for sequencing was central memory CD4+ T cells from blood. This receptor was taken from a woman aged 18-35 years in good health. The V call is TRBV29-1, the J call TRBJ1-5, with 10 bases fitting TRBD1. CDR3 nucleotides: TGCAGCGTTTTGACGGGACAGGGGTCAGGTCAGCCCCAGCATTTT. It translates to CSVLTGQGSGQPQHF.